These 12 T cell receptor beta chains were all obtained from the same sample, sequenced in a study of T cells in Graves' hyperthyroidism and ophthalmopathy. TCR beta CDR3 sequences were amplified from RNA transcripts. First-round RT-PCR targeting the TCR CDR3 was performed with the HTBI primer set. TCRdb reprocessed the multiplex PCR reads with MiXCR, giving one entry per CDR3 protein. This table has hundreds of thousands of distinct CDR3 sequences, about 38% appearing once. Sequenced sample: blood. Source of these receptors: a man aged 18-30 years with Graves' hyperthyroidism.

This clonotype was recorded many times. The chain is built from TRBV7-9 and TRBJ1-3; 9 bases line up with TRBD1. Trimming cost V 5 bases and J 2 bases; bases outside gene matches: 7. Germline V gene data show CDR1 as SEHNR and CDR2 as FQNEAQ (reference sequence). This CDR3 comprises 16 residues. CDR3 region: CASSPQGAIAGNTIYF. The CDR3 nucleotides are TGTGCCAGCAGCCCACAGGGGGCTATCGCTGGAAACACCATATATTTT. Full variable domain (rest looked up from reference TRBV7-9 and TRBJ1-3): DTGVSQNPRHKITKRGQNVTFRCDPISEHNRLYWYRQTLGQGPEFLTYFQNEAQLEKSRLLSDRFSAERPKGSFSTLEIQRTEQGDSAMYLCASSPQGAIAGNTIYFGEGSWLTVV.

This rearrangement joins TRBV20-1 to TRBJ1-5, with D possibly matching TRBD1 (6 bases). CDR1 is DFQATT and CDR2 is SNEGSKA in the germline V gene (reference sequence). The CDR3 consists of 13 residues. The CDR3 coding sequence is TGCAGCTTAGGGGGACTTGGCAATCAGCCCCAGCATTTT. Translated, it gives CSLGGLGNQPQHF.

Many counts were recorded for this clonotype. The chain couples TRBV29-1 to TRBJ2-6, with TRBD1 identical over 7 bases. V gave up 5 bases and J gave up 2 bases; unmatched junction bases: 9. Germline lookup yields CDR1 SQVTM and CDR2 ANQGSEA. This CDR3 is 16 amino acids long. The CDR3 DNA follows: TGCAGCGTTACGGGAATAGGGACAGCTGGGGCCAACGTCCTGACTTTC. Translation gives CSVTGIGTAGANVLTF. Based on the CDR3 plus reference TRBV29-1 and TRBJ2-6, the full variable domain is SAVISQKPSRDICQRGTSLTIQCQVDSQVTMMFWYRQQPGQSLTLIATANQGSEATYESGFVIDKFPISRPNLTFSTLTVSNMSPEDSSIYLCSVTGIGTAGANVLTFGAGSRLTVL.

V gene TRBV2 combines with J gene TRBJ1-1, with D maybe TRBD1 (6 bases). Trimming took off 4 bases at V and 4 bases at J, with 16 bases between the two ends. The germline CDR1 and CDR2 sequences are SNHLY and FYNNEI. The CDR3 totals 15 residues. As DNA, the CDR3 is TGTGCCAGCAGTGCAGGGTACAGGGTGGCCACTGAAGCTTTCTTT. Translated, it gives CASSAGYRVATEAFF. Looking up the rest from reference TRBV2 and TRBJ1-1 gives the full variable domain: EPEVTQTPSHQVTQMGQEVILRCVPISNHLYFYWYRQILGQKVEFLVSFYNNEISEKSEIFDDQFSVERPDGSNFTLKIRSTKLEDSAMYFCASSAGYRVATEAFFGQGTRLTVV.

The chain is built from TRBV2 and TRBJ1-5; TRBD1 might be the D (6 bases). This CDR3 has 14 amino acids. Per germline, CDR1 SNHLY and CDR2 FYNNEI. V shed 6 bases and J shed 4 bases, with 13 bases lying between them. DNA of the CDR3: TGTGCCAGCAGCGAACCAGGGGAGAATCAGCCCCAGCATTTT. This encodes CASSEPGENQPQHF.

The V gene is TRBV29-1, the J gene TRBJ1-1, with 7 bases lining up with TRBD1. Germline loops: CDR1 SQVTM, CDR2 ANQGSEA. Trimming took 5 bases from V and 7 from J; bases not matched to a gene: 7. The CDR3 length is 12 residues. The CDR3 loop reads CSVTSGQNEAFF. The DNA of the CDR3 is TGCAGCGTTACCTCGGGACAGAATGAAGCTTTCTTT.

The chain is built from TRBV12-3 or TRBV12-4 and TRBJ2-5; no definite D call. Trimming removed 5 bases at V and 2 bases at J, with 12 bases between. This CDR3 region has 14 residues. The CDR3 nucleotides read TGTGCCAGCAGTCTCGACATTTTACAAGAGACCCAGTACTTC. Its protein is CASSLDILQETQYF.

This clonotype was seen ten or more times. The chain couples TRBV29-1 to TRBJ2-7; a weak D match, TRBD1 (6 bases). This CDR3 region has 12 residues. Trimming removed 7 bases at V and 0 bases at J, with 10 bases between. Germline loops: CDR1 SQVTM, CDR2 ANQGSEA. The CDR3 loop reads CSARTVSYEQYF. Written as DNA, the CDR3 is TGCAGCGCCCGGACAGTCTCCTACGAGCAGTACTTC.

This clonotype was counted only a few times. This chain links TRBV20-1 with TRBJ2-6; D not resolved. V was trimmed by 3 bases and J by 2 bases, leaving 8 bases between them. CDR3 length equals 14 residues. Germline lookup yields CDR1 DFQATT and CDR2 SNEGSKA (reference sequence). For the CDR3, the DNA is TGCAGTGCTAGTTGGCAACCTGGGGCCAACGTCCTGACTTTC. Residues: CSASWQPGANVLTF.

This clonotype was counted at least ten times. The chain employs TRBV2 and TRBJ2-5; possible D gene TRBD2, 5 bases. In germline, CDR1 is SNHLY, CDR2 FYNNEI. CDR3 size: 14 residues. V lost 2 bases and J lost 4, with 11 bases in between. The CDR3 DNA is TGTGCCAGCAGTGAACTATCCCGGGGAGAGACCCAGTACTTC. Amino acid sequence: CASSELSRGETQYF.

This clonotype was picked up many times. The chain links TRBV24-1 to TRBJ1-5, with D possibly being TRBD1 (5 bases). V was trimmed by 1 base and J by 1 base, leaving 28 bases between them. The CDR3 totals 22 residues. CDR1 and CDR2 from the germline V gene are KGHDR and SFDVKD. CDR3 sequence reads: CATSDFKGQGTGSGLSNQPQHF. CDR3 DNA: TGTGCCACCAGTGATTTTAAGGGGCAGGGAACCGGTTCGGGCTTGAGCAATCAGCCCCAGCATTTT.

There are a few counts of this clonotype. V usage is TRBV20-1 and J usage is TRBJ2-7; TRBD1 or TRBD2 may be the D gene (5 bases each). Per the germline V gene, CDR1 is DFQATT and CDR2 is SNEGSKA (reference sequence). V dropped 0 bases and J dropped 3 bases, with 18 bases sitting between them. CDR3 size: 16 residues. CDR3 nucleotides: TGCAGTGCTAGAGACGTTTCCGGGACGACGGTCTACGAGCAGTACTTC. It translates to CSARDVSGTTVYEQYF.